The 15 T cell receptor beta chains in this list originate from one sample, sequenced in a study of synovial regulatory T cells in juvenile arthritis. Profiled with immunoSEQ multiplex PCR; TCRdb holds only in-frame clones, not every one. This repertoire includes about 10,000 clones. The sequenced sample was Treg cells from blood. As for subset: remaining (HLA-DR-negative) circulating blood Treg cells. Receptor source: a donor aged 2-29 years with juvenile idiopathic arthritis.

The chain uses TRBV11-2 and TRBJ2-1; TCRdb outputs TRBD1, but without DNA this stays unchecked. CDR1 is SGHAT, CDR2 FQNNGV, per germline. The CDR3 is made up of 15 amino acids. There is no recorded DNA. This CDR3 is CASSQGTQGYNEQFF.

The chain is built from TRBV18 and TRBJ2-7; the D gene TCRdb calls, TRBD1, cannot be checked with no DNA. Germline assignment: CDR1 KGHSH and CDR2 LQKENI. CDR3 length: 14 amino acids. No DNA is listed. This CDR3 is CASSPPGASYEQYF.

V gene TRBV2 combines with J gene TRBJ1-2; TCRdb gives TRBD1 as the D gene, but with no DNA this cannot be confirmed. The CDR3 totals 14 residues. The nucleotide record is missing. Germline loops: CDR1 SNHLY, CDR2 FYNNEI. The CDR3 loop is CASRGTGRGYGYTF.

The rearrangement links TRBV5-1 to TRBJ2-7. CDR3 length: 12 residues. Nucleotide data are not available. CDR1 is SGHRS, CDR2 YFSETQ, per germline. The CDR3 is CASRQGSDEQYF.

CDR3 protein: CASSLTGQGNEKLFF. V gene TRBV4-2 combines with J gene TRBJ1-4; no DNA is available, so the TRBD1 call from TCRdb remains unchecked. The germline V gene has CDR1 LGHNA and CDR2 YNFKEQ. CDR3 length: 15 residues. This entry has no DNA.

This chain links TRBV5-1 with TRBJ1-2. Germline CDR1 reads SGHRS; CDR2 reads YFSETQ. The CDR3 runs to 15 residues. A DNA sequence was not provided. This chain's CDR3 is CASSLGGTRSEGYTF.

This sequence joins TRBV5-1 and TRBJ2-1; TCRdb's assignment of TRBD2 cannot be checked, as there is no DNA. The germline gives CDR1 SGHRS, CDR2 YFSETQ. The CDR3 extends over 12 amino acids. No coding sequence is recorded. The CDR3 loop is CASRSPWREQFF.

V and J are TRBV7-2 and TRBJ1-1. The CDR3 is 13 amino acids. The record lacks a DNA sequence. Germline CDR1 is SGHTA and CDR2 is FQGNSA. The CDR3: CASRYDGYTEAFF.

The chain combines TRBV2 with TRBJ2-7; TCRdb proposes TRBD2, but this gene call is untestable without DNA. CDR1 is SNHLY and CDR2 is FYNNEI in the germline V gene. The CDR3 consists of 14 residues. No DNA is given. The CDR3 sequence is CASSGGSLSYEQYF.

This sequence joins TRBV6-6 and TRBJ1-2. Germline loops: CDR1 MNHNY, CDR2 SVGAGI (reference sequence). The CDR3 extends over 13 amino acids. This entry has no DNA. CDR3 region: CASSYSDNYGYTF.

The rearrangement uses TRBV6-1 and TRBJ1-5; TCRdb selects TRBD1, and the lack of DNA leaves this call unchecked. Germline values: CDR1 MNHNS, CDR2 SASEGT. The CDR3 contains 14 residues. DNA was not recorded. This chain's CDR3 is CASSEAHRGQPQHF.

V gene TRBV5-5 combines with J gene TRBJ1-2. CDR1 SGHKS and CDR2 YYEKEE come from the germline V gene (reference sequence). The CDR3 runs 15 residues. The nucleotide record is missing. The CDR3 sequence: CASSLGHRFAGGYTF.

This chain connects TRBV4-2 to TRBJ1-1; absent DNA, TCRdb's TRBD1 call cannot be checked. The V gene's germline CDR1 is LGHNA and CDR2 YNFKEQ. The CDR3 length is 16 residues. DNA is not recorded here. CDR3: CASSPVTGGVNTEAFF.

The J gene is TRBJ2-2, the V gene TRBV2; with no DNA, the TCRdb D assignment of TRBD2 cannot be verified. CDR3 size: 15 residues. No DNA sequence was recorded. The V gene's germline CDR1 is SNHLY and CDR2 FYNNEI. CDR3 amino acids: CASSVLAGSTGELFF.

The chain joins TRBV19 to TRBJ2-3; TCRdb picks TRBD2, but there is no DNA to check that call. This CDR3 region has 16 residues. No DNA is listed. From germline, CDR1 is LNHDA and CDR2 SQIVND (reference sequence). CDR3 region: CASRKVGGFSTDTQYF.